The present entry profiles one T cell receptor beta chain with its context. Antigen unknown. The record originates from a study of human T cells and chemical hapten exposure. Study-level findings and limits: Versus controls, significantly more large CDR3 similarity clusters arose from expanded TCRs.

TCRdb independently ran MiXCR on the RACE reads; one entry per CDR3 protein. The data contain just over 350,000 distinct CDR3 sequences, around 6% of them singletons. After removal of 2 bases from V and 6 bases from J, the junction contained 14 bases not matched to a gene. Germline CDR1 and CDR2: MGHRA and YSYEKL. The CDR3 extends over 19 amino acids. As for time point: patch test 2, 6 weeks after DPC sensitization. Treatment here: therapeutic diphenylcyclopropenone sensitization with weekly scalp DPC. This receptor was identified in a woman aged 18-29 years with alopecia areata. Some clones in this sample may be carry-over from other donors' samples. The V call is TRBV4-1, the J call TRBJ2-1, with TRBD2 matching over 12 bases. The sample here was whole blood, taken in connection with sensitization to the hapten diphenylcyclopropenone (DPC). Here the CDR3 reads CASSQRLAGGLGNFNEQFF. The CDR3 nucleotides read TGCGCCAGCAGCCAAAGGCTAGCGGGGGGGCTAGGGAATTTCAATGAGCAGTTCTTC.